A single sample is the source of the 15 T cell receptor beta chains below, sequenced in a study of cytomegalovirus exposure and HLA in healthy donors. The PCR employed 60 Vbeta primers together with 13 Jbeta primers. The protocol was immunoSEQ multiplex PCR, while the TCRdb copy is restricted to in-frame clones and leaves out a portion. The table shows some 190,000 clones, with about 89% occurring only once. The sequenced sample was PBMCs. These receptor sequences come from a man aged 30-40 years in good health and CMV-seronegative.

In nucleotides, the CDR3 is TGTGCCAGCAGCCAGCAGGGGCGGATGAACACTGAAGCTTTCTTT. Encoded protein: CASSQQGRMNTEAFF. The J gene is TRBJ1-1, the V gene TRBV14, with a tentative D call TRBD1 (6 bases). Germline CDR1 SGHDN, CDR2 FVKESK. This CDR3 has 15 residues. V dropped 3 bases and J dropped 0 bases, with 11 bases sitting between them.

The genes are TRBV27 and TRBJ1-1; TRBD1 is a possible D gene (5 bases). Germline V lookup: CDR1 MNHEY, CDR2 SMNVEV (reference sequence). Trimming removed 5 bases from V and 4 bases from J, with 11 bases in between. This CDR3 spans 13 amino acids. CDR3 nucleotides: TGTGCCAGCAGTGCCAGGGTGGTCACTGAAGCTTTCTTT. Protein sequence: CASSARVVTEAFF.

The CDR3 reads CASSPHGNTEAFF. CDR3 nucleotide sequence: TGTGCCAGCAGCCCCCACGGGAACACTGAAGCTTTCTTT. The chain is built from TRBV7-9 and TRBJ1-1; D ambiguous. Germline lookup yields CDR1 SEHNR and CDR2 FQNEAQ (reference sequence). V was clipped by 5 bases and J by 1 base, with 8 bases between them. This CDR3 contains 13 residues.

The chain combines TRBV5-1 with TRBJ2-3; D not certain. V was cut by 2 bases and J by 2 bases, with 12 bases left in between. Germline V gene sequence: CDR1 SGHRS, CDR2 YFSETQ. This CDR3 spans 15 amino acids. CDR3 sequence (DNA): TGCGCCAGCAGCTTAAGTGTCAGATACACAGATACGCAGTATTTT. This codes for CASSLSVRYTDTQYF.

This chain links TRBV7-2 with TRBJ1-4; TRBD1 is a possible D gene (6 bases). The V and J ends lost 5 bases and 11 bases respectively, with 18 bases between them. The CDR3 spans 14 residues. Per the germline V gene, CDR1 is SGHTA and CDR2 is FQGNSA. For the CDR3, the DNA is TGTGCCAGCAGCCCACCTCCCCCAGGGGACAAACTGTTTTTT. Protein: CASSPPPPGDKLFF.

The chain couples TRBV2 to TRBJ1-2, with a possible D match to TRBD1 (5 bases). Germline CDR1 and CDR2: SNHLY and FYNNEI. V was pared by 6 bases and J by 6 bases, with 11 bases between. The CDR3 spans 12 residues. The CDR3 bases are TGTGCCAGCAGGTCGACGGACAATGGCTACACCTTC. It is translated as CASRSTDNGYTF.

The V and J genes are TRBV7-9 and TRBJ1-3, with D maybe TRBD1 (5 bases). This CDR3 comprises 16 residues. Germline V gene data show CDR1 as SEHNR and CDR2 as FQNEAQ (reference sequence). V was pared by 1 base and J by 4 bases, with 14 bases between. CDR3: CASSLVGGIAGNTIYF. CDR3 DNA sequence: TGTGCCAGCAGCTTAGTGGGGGGAATAGCCGGAAACACCATATATTTT.

V gene TRBV19 combines with J gene TRBJ1-1, with D maybe TRBD1 (6 bases). The CDR3 spans 13 residues. V was clipped by 10 bases and J by 2 bases, with 14 bases between them. The germline gives CDR1 LNHDA, CDR2 SQIVND (reference sequence). CDR3 coding DNA: TGTGCCACATCCGGACAGATCAACACTGAAGCTTTCTTT. Translated, it gives CATSGQINTEAFF. The full variable domain, completed using reference TRBV19 and TRBJ1-1, is DGGITQSPKYLFRKEGQNVTLSCEQNLNHDAMYWYRQDPGQGLRLIYYSQIVNDFQKGDIAEGYSVSREKKESFPLTVTSAQKNPTAFYLCATSGQINTEAFFGQGTRLTVV.

The chain couples TRBV2 to TRBJ2-5; D unclear. Trimming removed 6 bases from V and 2 bases from J, with 4 bases in between. In germline, CDR1 is SNHLY, CDR2 FYNNEI. The CDR3 loop spans 11 amino acids. The CDR3 reads CASRLQETQYF. The CDR3 region has the DNA TGTGCCAGCAGATTACAAGAGACCCAGTACTTC. The full variable domain, its missing parts supplied by reference TRBV2 and TRBJ2-5, is EPEVTQTPSHQVTQMGQEVILRCVPISNHLYFYWYRQILGQKVEFLVSFYNNEISEKSEIFDDQFSVERPDGSNFTLKIRSTKLEDSAMYFCASRLQETQYFGPGTRLLVL.

The CDR3 sequence: CASSPTSRRAEAFF. For the CDR3, the DNA is TGTGCCAGCTCACCAACATCGAGGCGCGCTGAAGCTTTCTTT. V gene TRBV18 combines with J gene TRBJ1-1; D is unclear. Germline CDR1 and CDR2: KGHSH and LQKENI. Trimming left V 2 bases short and J 6 bases short, with 13 bases between. The CDR3 is made up of 14 amino acids.

The genes are TRBV6-5 and TRBJ1-6, with a tentative D call TRBD1 (6 bases). The CDR3 contains 15 residues. V was shortened by 0 bases and J by 8 bases, with 11 bases between the two germline ends. Germline V gene sequence: CDR1 MNHEY, CDR2 SVGAGI. For the CDR3, the DNA is TGTGCCAGCAGTTACTCGAACAGGGTTGATTCACCCCTCCACTTT. Protein sequence: CASSYSNRVDSPLHF.

V gene TRBV28 combines with J gene TRBJ1-4; no firm D call. Germline values: CDR1 MDHEN, CDR2 SYDVKM. There are 15 residues in the CDR3. The ends were cut back, 5 bases at V and 7 bases at J, with 17 bases in the middle. This CDR3 reads CASSPAGASSEKLFF. Written as DNA, the CDR3 is TGTGCCAGCAGTCCCGCGGGAGCTTCTAGTGAAAAACTGTTTTTT.

The chain has TRBV7-8 and TRBJ1-2; D not resolved. Germline values: CDR1 SGHVS, CDR2 FQNEAQ. This CDR3 contains 15 residues. The ends were cut back, 1 base at V and 7 bases at J, with 16 bases in the middle. CDR3 protein: CASSLGREAARGYTF. CDR3 DNA: TGTGCCAGCAGCTTAGGTCGGGAGGCGGCGCGTGGCTACACCTTC.

The chain employs TRBV19 and TRBJ2-1, with 11 bases identical to TRBD2. The length of the CDR3 is 15 residues. V lost 5 bases and J lost 7; bases outside the gene matches: 7. The germline V gene has CDR1 LNHDA and CDR2 SQIVND (reference sequence). This CDR3 reads CASSFLAGGGNEQFF. The CDR3 nucleotides read TGTGCCAGTAGTTTCCTAGCGGGGGGCGGGAATGAGCAGTTCTTC.

The chain is built from TRBV6-1 and TRBJ1-1, with D perhaps matching TRBD1 (6 bases). Deletions cut 7 bases from V and 4 bases from J, with 16 bases between. The CDR3 runs 14 residues. Germline values: CDR1 MNHNS, CDR2 SASEGT. The CDR3 reads CASILPPGATEAFF. The CDR3 nucleotides read TGTGCCAGCATTCTCCCCCCAGGGGCCACTGAAGCTTTCTTT.